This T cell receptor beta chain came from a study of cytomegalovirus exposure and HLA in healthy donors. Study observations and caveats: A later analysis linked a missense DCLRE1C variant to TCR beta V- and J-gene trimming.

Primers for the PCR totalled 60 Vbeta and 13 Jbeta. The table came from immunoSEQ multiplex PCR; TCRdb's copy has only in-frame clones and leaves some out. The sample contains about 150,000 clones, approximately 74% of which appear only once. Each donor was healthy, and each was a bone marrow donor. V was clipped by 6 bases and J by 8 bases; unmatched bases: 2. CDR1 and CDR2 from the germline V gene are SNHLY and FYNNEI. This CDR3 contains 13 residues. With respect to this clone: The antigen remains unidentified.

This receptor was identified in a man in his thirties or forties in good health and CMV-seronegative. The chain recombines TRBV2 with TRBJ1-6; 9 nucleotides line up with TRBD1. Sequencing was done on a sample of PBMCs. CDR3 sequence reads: CASRTGGDSPLHF. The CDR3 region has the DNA TGTGCCAGCAGGACAGGGGGGGATTCACCCCTCCACTTT. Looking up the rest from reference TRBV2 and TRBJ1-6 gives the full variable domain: EPEVTQTPSHQVTQMGQEVILRCVPISNHLYFYWYRQILGQKVEFLVSFYNNEISEKSEIFDDQFSVERPDGSNFTLKIRSTKLEDSAMYFCASRTGGDSPLHFGNGTRLTVT.